This is a list of T cell receptor beta chains from one sample in a study of T cell repertoires in cytomegalovirus infection. MiXCR was run by TCRdb on the reads, yielding one entry per CDR3 protein. The data contain hundreds of thousands of distinct CDR3 sequences, around 30% of them singletons. Their antigens are not known. The source was cultured PBMCs, collected from culture after CMV antigen stimulation. Receptor source: a human donor in good health (CMV status not recorded). Some clones in this sample may be carry-over from other donors' samples. Each CDR3 is given with its conserved first and last residue. A D gene is named only where the DNA matches it firmly. Clone size is not always given. Where it is, it says once, few, many or a class for expanded clones.

NA,TRBV19,NA,TRBJ2-3,TGTGCCAGTAGCGACACCGCAGATACGCAGTATTTT,CASSDTADTQYF
NA,TRBV7-4,few,TRBJ1-4,TGTGCCAGCAGCCTAGGGGAGCGGGTACTGTTTTTT,CASSLGERVLFF
TRBD2,TRBV20-1,NA,TRBJ2-7,TGCAGTGCTTCTAGCGGGAGGGTCTCCTACGAGCAGTACTTC,CSASSGRVSYEQYF
NA,TRBV12-3/TRBV12-4,NA,TRBJ2-3,TGTGCCAACTCGTTAGATGTTAGCACAGATACGCAGTATTTT,CANSLDVSTDTQYF
TRBD2,TRBV12-3/TRBV12-4,many,TRBJ2-2,TGTGCCAGCAGCCGGGGGGCCGGGGAGCTGTTTTTT,CASSRGAGELFF
NA,TRBV5-1,few,TRBJ2-3,TGCGCCAGCAGCTGGGACATCACAGATACGCAGTATTTT,CASSWDITDTQYF
NA,TRBV19,NA,TRBJ2-7,TGTGCCAGTAGTATGCGGACTCTCTACGAGCAGTACTTC,CASSMRTLYEQYF
NA,TRBV7-9,many,TRBJ2-3,TGTGCCAGCAGACTGACTCCCACAGATACGCAGTATTTT,CASRLTPTDTQYF
TRBD1,TRBV7-2,few,TRBJ2-2,TGTGCCAGCAGCTTTCGGGGAACAGGGGTATCCGGGGAGCTGTTTTTT,CASSFRGTGVSGELFF
TRBD2,TRBV2,NA,TRBJ2-3,TGTGCCAGCAGGGCACCGGGACTAGCGGAGGGTGCAGATACGCAGTATTTT,CASRAPGLAEGADTQYF
NA,TRBV6-1,NA,TRBJ2-7,TGTGCCAGCAGTGATTGGTTAGGCGCCTACGAGCAGTACTTC,CASSDWLGAYEQYF
NA,TRBV7-2,many,TRBJ1-3,TGTGCCAGCAGCTTAAGGGGCCTCTCTGGAAACACCATATATTTT,CASSLRGLSGNTIYF
NA,TRBV12-3/TRBV12-4,few,TRBJ1-2,TGTGCCAGCAGTTTAGTGGGCAGGGGTAATGGCTACACCTTC,CASSLVGRGNGYTF
NA,TRBV20-1,few,TRBJ2-1,TGCAGTGCTAGTCTGTTGGCGGCTCATTACAATGAGCAGTTCTTC,CSASLLAAHYNEQFF
TRBD1,TRBV12-3/TRBV12-4,NA,TRBJ1-3,TGTGCCAGCAGGCCCGACAGGGGGCGTGGAGACACCATATATTTT,CASRPDRGRGDTIYF
NA,TRBV7-2,few,TRBJ2-1,TGTGCCAGCACCCTCAGCGGGTACAATGAGCAGTTCTTC,CASTLSGYNEQFF
NA,TRBV7-9,NA,TRBJ2-3,TGTGCCAGCAGCGTGGGACCGAGAGGCACAGATACGCAGTATTTT,CASSVGPRGTDTQYF
TRBD1,TRBV28,NA,TRBJ1-5,TGTGCCAGCAGTACGAAGGGACAGGGGACTCACCTATTCGATCAGCCCCAGCATTTT,CASSTKGQGTHLFDQPQHF
NA,TRBV15,few,TRBJ2-3,TGTGCCACCAGCAGAGGTCCCGCAGATACGCAGTATTTT,CATSRGPADTQYF
TRBD2,TRBV12-3/TRBV12-4,NA,TRBJ2-3,TGTGCCAGCAGAGCCTGGACTAGCGGGAGTGGAGATACGCAGTATTTT,CASRAWTSGSGDTQYF
NA,TRBV20-1,NA,TRBJ1-1,TGCAGTGCTAGAGGCAGGTCGAACACTGAAGCTTTCTTT,CSARGRSNTEAFF
NA,TRBV6-2/TRBV6-3,NA,TRBJ2-4,TGTGCCAGCAGTTACGTCGGAGTAGCCAAAAACATTCAGTACTTC,CASSYVGVAKNIQYF
TRBD2,TRBV6-1,few,TRBJ2-3,TGTGCCAGCAGCCGGACTAGCGGCTTTAGCACAGATACGCAGTATTTT,CASSRTSGFSTDTQYF
NA,TRBV20-1,NA,TRBJ1-1,TGCAGTGCTAGTTCTCGACCCGACACTGAAGCTTTCTTT,CSASSRPDTEAFF
NA,TRBV18,NA,TRBJ2-7,TGTGCCAGCTCTCCCCGGGACCAGGGGCGCTACGAGCAGTACTTC,CASSPRDQGRYEQYF
NA,TRBV6-1,few,TRBJ1-1,TGTGCCAGCAGTAACGTGAACCGGAACACTGAAGCTTTCTTT,CASSNVNRNTEAFF
NA,TRBV19,NA,TRBJ1-1,TGTGCCAGTAGTGTATCTAACACTGAAGCTTTCTTT,CASSVSNTEAFF
NA,TRBV7-4,NA,TRBJ2-7,TGTGCCAGCAGTCACGCCTGGGACCTCTCGCGCGAGCAGTACTTC,CASSHAWDLSREQYF
TRBD1,TRBV5-1,few,TRBJ2-7,TGCGCCAGCAGCTTGGGACAGGGAAGGTACGAGCAGTACTTC,CASSLGQGRYEQYF
TRBD2,TRBV7-6,many,TRBJ2-7,TGTGCCAGCAGCCCACTAGCGGGAGGCGTGAACGAGCAGTACTTC,CASSPLAGGVNEQYF
TRBD1,TRBV19,few,TRBJ2-7,TGTGCCAGTAGTATCCGGGACAGCTACTCCTACGAGCAGTACTTC,CASSIRDSYSYEQYF
NA,TRBV5-4,NA,TRBJ2-3,TGTGCCAGCAGCCCGTGGAGCACAGATACGCAGTATTTT,CASSPWSTDTQYF
NA,TRBV20-1,NA,TRBJ1-1,TGCAGTGCTAGAGATCGAAGGGGCCTGCCCTACACTGAAGCTTTCTTT,CSARDRRGLPYTEAFF
TRBD2,TRBV7-2,NA,TRBJ2-3,TGTGCCAGCAGCTTAAAAGCGGGAGCGCAGTATTTT,CASSLKAGAQYF
NA,TRBV2,NA,TRBJ2-3,TGTGCCAGCAGTGAAGCACTCGCTCGGTCAGATACGCAGTATTTT,CASSEALARSDTQYF
TRBD1,TRBV12-3/TRBV12-4,few,TRBJ1-1,TGTGCCAGCACTGACAGGGGGCGAGGAAACACTGAAGCTTTCTTT,CASTDRGRGNTEAFF
NA,TRBV7-6,NA,TRBJ2-1,TGTGCCAGCAGCCAAGCGAGCGATGAGCAGTTCTTC,CASSQASDEQFF
TRBD1,TRBV12-5,few,TRBJ2-1,TGTGCTAGTGGTTTGGCCGACAGGGCTCAGGGTTACAATGAGCAGTTCTTC,CASGLADRAQGYNEQFF
NA,TRBV19,few,TRBJ2-3,TGTGCCAGTAGTCGCGGACCGAGCACAGATACGCAGTATTTT,CASSRGPSTDTQYF
NA,TRBV7-6,NA,TRBJ2-5,TGTGCCAGCAGCTTAGGGCCTAGCGTGAAAGAGACCCAGTACTTC,CASSLGPSVKETQYF
TRBD1,TRBV4-1,NA,TRBJ2-2,TGCGCCAGCAGGCCCGGGACAGGGGTTGACGGGGAGCTGTTTTTT,CASRPGTGVDGELFF
TRBD2,TRBV11-1,NA,TRBJ2-3,TGTGCCAGCAGCGCTAGCGGGGGAGAGACAGATACGCAGTATTTT,CASSASGGETDTQYF
NA,TRBV6-2/TRBV6-3,NA,TRBJ2-1,TGTGCCAGCAGTTACAACAGGCCCCGGCAGTTCTTC,CASSYNRPRQFF
NA,TRBV6-6,NA,TRBJ1-1,TGTGCCAGCAGTTACGGGGCGACGAACACTGAAGCTTTCTTT,CASSYGATNTEAFF
TRBD2,TRBV6-2/TRBV6-3,NA,TRBJ2-3,TGTGCCAGCAGTTCCCTGAGCGGGGCCCTTCTTCCAGATACGCAGTATTTT,CASSSLSGALLPDTQYF
TRBD2,TRBV7-2,NA,TRBJ2-1,TGTGCCAGCAGCCCCATTAGCGGGAGCTCCTACAATGAGCAGTTCTTC,CASSPISGSSYNEQFF
NA,TRBV7-2,many,TRBJ1-4,TGTGCCAGCAGCTTAGGAGCAGACGCAACTAATGAAAAACTGTTTTTT,CASSLGADATNEKLFF